The 5 T cell receptor beta chains listed next were all sequenced from one sample in a study of beta chain features in type 1 diabetes. Findings and caveats of the study: Shorter TCRB CDR3s, moderately but significantly so, marked every one of the four CD4+ subsets in Type 1 diabetes patients.

The antigens these receptors bind are not known. The investigators reverse transcribed all of the isolated RNA, so they sequenced expressed TCRB transcripts. Profiling relied on immunoSEQ multiplex PCR, and the TCRdb table lists in-frame clones only, not all of them. The data contain roughly 250,000 clones, roughly 21% of them singletons. Sequencing input: naive CD4+ T cells from blood. Every receptor here comes from a woman aged 40 to 50 with type 1 diabetes.

The genes are TRBV28 and TRBJ1-1; D perhaps matches TRBD1 (5 bases). This CDR3 contains 11 residues. V was trimmed by 6 bases and J by 9 bases, leaving 11 bases between them. The germline gives CDR1 MDHEN, CDR2 SYDVKM. The CDR3 sequence: CASRSGGKAFF. CDR3 DNA sequence: TGTGCCAGCAGATCGGGGGGGAAAGCTTTCTTT.

The V and J genes are TRBV4-1 and TRBJ2-7; D is possibly TRBD1 (5 bases). V shed 4 bases and J shed 5 bases, with 12 bases lying between them. The germline gives CDR1 MGHRA, CDR2 YSYEKL. CDR3 size: 13 residues. The chain's CDR3 is CASSLVTGDEQYF. The CDR3 region has the DNA TGCGCCAGCAGCCTCGTCACAGGCGACGAGCAGTACTTC.

The chain employs TRBV9 and TRBJ1-1, with a possible D match to TRBD1 (6 bases). The CDR3 has 16 residues. The ends were cut back, 4 bases at V and 0 bases at J, with 16 bases in the middle. Germline V gives CDR1 SGDLS, CDR2 YYNGEE. CDR3 DNA: TGTGCCAGCAGCCCCCGGGACATCGATTTGAACACTGAAGCTTTCTTT. Translated: CASSPRDIDLNTEAFF.

This clone was picked up a small number of times. Within the sample, other DNA sequences also encode this same CDR3. The genes are TRBV18 and TRBJ2-7; D not certain. CDR3 length: 13 residues. Looked up from germline, CDR1 is KGHSH and CDR2 is LQKENI. Trimming cost V 3 bases and J 5 bases, with 11 bases left between them. The CDR3 sequence: CASSPPSSHEQYF. The CDR3 DNA follows: TGTGCCAGCTCACCCCCGTCGAGCCACGAGCAGTACTTC.

This rearrangement joins TRBV29-1 to TRBJ1-5, with TRBD1 identical over 7 bases. Germline assignment: CDR1 SQVTM and CDR2 ANQGSEA. CDR3 length: 12 residues. The ends lost 4 bases at V and 4 bases at J; junction bases unmatched: 1. CDR3 region: CSVATGNQPQHF. The CDR3 DNA reads as TGCAGCGTTGCGACAGGGAATCAGCCCCAGCATTTT. Drawing the rest from reference TRBV29-1 and TRBJ1-5, the complete variable domain is SAVISQKPSRDICQRGTSLTIQCQVDSQVTMMFWYRQQPGQSLTLIATANQGSEATYESGFVIDKFPISRPNLTFSTLTVSNMSPEDSSIYLCSVATGNQPQHFGDGTRLSIL.